What follows is one T cell receptor (beta chain) and its context. The protocol was immunoSEQ multiplex PCR, while the TCRdb copy is restricted to in-frame clones and leaves out a portion. The sample lists 500,000 to 850,000 clones, approximately 87% occurring once. This CDR3 has 17 amino acids. Trimming pared 0 bases from V and 2 bases from J, leaving 16 bases between. Germline V lookup: CDR1 SGDLS, CDR2 YYNGEE. The sample belongs to a study of shared T cell receptors in the human thymus. The sample was also reused in another study, on human thymus T cells.

The receptor was derived from a boy younger than two with a congenital heart defect. Sequencing used thymocytes. The chain couples TRBV9 to TRBJ2-3; no definite D call. This CDR3 reads CASSVGSPQTITDTQYF. CDR3 coding DNA: TGTGCCAGCAGCGTAGGTTCCCCTCAGACAATCACAGATACGCAGTATTTT. The entire variable domain, with the rest obtained from reference TRBV9 and TRBJ2-3, is as follows: DSGVTQTPKHLITATGQRVTLRCSPRSGDLSVYWYQQSLDQGLQFLIQYYNGEERAKGNILERFSAQQFPDLHSELNLSSLELGDSALYFCASSVGSPQTITDTQYFGPGTRLTVL.